This T cell receptor beta chain is from a study of blood T cell repertoires in COVID-19 (dated by TCRdb to about 2020). Background for the entire study: Samples covering the acute and convalescent phases of COVID-19 were provided by collaborators in the United States, Italy and Spain. The material from the prospective study consisted of cDNA or gDNA derived from T cells, B-cell-depleted T cells, or PBMCs. The samples were drawn from the first 160 participants of the ongoing ImmuneRACE study and from under 1,500 subjects provided by 6 global collaborators. Where available, HLA class I and class II types were taken from metadata supplied by the sample provider and were not determined by assay-based typing. Nearly every sample came with metadata listing a de-identified subject ID, COVID-19 status, age in years and sex. The dataset comprised deeply sampled blood TCRbeta repertoires from subjects exposed to, actively infected with, or recovered from COVID-19. The repertoires were made available in a free public database intended to serve as a resource for research on the immune response to SARS-CoV-2. Findings and caveats that apply to the study as a whole: The amount of clinical and demographic metadata varied by source and participant and was provided uncurated.

Only a few counts were recorded for this clone. It has no known antigen specificity. Base-call qualities are not available, and no considerably larger clone is one nucleotide away. TCRbeta CDR3 regions were amplified from genomic DNA using the immunoSEQ Assay, a bias-controlled multiplex PCR. The original methods were these. Nucleated cell counts per sample were estimated from amplification of reference gene primers within the assay. To quantify the absolute abundance of each unique TCRbeta CDR3 rearrangement, sequence reads were collapsed and filtered. For each sample, productive Simpson clonality was calculated as the square root of Simpson's diversity index across productive rearrangements. Sourced from immuneACCESS, this table was stored by TCRdb with only in-frame sequences that have V and J called. A share of the clones is absent; for the studies checked, an unresolved V gene accounts for under half, and the remainder has no known explanation. V, J and clone size are those of that table, while D and trimming were read from the DNA. Present in this sample are 55,000 to 85,000 clones, roughly 86% of which were seen just once. Together, the top ten hold more than 0.7% of the sample.

The CDR3 starts with the cysteine, ends with the phenylalanine, and has 17 residues. Just CDR3 DNA is preserved here, 51 bases in frame from base 1. Here V drops 2 bases and J drops 6 bases, and the junction holds 9 bases not matched to any gene. Taken from the germline V gene, the CDR1 and CDR2 loops are MDHEN and SYDVKM. The collaborating institutions used their own protocols to collect whole blood in K2EDTA tubes. Collaborator samples were shipped for TCRbeta analysis as frozen whole blood, isolated PBMCs, or DNA extracted from either sample type. The sequence links TRBV28 to TRBJ2-2, and 10 bases in between align with TRBD1. This receptor was obtained from a woman aged 70-85 years with acute or convalescent COVID-19. Sequencing was performed on peripheral blood. Read as DNA, the sequence is TGTGCCAGCAGTTTAGATCGACAGGGGGCGCGTGCCGGGGAGCTGTTTTTT. Its translation is CASSLDRQGARAGELFF.